This record covers a single T cell receptor beta chain. This clone was detected a few times. It lacks a known antigen. No much larger clonotype is one base removed from it; base qualities were not supplied. These data are taken from a study of a mutant IDH1 vaccine in newly diagnosed glioma (dated by TCRdb to about 2021). Regarding the research as a whole: Vaccination started 4-6 weeks after radiotherapy alone, or was given together with temozolomide cycles in the groups whose treatment included chemotherapy. The approximately 33 treated patients were around 60% male and about 40% female, with a mean age of about 38 years. Before enrollment, most patients had been given radiochemotherapy with temozolomide as standard therapy, while the rest had received either radiotherapy alone or temozolomide alone. The week-35 safety follow-up took place at visit V12, and the week-47 end of study took place at visit V13. Peripheral blood samples were drawn at six visits, namely V03 (baseline), V05, V07, V10, V12 and V13. Longitudinal TCRB deep sequencing was performed for 25 to 30 treated patients wherever samples were available for exploratory analyses.

Study-wide conclusions, independent of this receptor: PBMC samples for TCRB deep sequencing were selected based on availability. Immune responses induced by the vaccine were seen in 90% to 95% of patients across multiple MHC alleles. Changes in the top peripheral T cell clonotypes picked up by TCRB sequencing did not appear to be linked to pseudoprogression. The authors stated that sample limitations prevented analyses of patient blood samples from being reproduced.

Taken with the paper, the label for time point translates to: week 35, safety follow-up. A 20-mer mutant IDH1 peptide at 300 micrograms in Montanide made up each vaccine dose, which was injected subcutaneously together with topical imiquimod. Patients received eight vaccinations in weeks 1, 3, 5, 7, 11, 15, 19 and 23, corresponding to visits V03 through V10. All donors had newly diagnosed IDH1-mutant astrocytomas of WHO grade 3 or 4 that showed loss of nuclear ATRX. The samples were drawn from NOA16, a multicentre, single-arm, open-label phase I trial in Germany that tested a mutant IDH1 peptide vaccine in humans for the first time. Genomic DNA for TCRB sequencing was isolated from EDTA blood with the DNeasy Blood and Tissue Kit. To prepare the library, the immunoSEQ multiplex PCR assay was applied. Rearranged TCR beta chain sequences were amplified with the hsTCRB Kit following the manufacturer's protocol. An Illumina MiSeq was used to sequence the TCRB libraries. The original pipeline was this. The kit vendor's proprietary platform handled demultiplexing, trimming and gene mapping. TCRdb stores this immuneACCESS table with in-frame sequences only. Part of the clones is absent; in the studies checked, under half of the shortfall reflects unresolved V genes, and no reason is known for the rest. That table is the source of V, J and clone size, and D and trimming were worked out from the DNA. This sample lists about 32,000 clones; roughly 78% were detected once. The ten largest clones capture approximately 10% of the sample.

The sequences come from PBMCs, collected from a glioma patient whose treatment included an IDH1 peptide vaccine. The receptor was derived from a woman between 40 and 55 years old with glioma.

The CDR3 region has the sequence CASRRDTEAFF. The bases read TGTGCCAGCAGGAGAGACACTGAAGCTTTCTTT. Recombination joined TRBV6-6 with TRBJ1-1, with no D gene named confidently. According to the germline V gene (reference sequence), CDR1 reads MNHNY and CDR2 reads SVGAGI. Measured from the cysteine to the phenylalanine, the CDR3 is 11 residues long. Solely the CDR3 DNA is kept, with 33 bases framed from the first base. V sheds 6 bases and J sheds 3 bases, leaving 5 bases between their ends.